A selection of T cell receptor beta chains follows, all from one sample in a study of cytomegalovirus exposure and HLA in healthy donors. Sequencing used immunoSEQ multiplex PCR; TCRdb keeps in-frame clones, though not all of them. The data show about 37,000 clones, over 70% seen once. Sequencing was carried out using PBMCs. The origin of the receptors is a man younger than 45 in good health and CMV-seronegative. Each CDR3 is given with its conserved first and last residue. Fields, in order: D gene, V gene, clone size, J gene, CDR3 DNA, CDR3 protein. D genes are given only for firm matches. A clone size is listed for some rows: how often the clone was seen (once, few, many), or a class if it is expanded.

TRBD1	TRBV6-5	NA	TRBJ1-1	TGTGCCAGCAGTTACTCCGACAGGGGGGGGGAAGCTTTCTTT	CASSYSDRGGEAFF
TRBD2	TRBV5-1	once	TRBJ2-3	TGCGCCAGCAGCTTGCCCCCAGCGGGGCCCGCAGATACGCAGTATTTT	CASSLPPAGPADTQYF
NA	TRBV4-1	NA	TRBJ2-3	TGCGCCAGCAGCCAAGACGGATTCCAGGGAAGCACAGATACGCAGTATTTT	CASSQDGFQGSTDTQYF
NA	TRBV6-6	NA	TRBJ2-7	TGTGCCAGCAACCTCAACCGGGGAGGCGAGCAGTACTTC	CASNLNRGGEQYF
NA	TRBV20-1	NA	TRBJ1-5	TGCAGTGCTAGAGGGGAGCAGCCCCAGCATTTT	CSARGEQPQHF
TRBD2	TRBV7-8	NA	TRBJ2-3	TGTGCCAGCAGCTCACGGGGGGGCACAGATACGCAGTATTTT	CASSSRGGTDTQYF
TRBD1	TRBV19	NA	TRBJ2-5	TGTGCCAGTAGTCCATGGGACACAGGGGTGGAGACCCAGTACTTC	CASSPWDTGVETQYF
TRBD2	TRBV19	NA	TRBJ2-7	TGTGCCAGTAGTCCGCGGATAGAGCGGGGTAACTACGAGCAGTACTTC	CASSPRIERGNYEQYF
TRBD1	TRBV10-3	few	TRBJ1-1	TGTGCCATCAGTGAAGACAGGGGTAACACTGAAGCTTTCTTT	CAISEDRGNTEAFF
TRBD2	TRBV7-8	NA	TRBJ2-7	TGTGCCAGCAGTATACCGGGACTAGCGGGAGGGCCCTCCTACGAGCAGTACTTC	CASSIPGLAGGPSYEQYF
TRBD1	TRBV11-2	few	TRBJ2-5	TGTGCCAGCAGCTCCCGGACAGGGGGCAGGGAGACCCAGTACTTC	CASSSRTGGRETQYF
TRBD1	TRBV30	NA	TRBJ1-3	TGTGCCGGGACAGGGTTTTATGGAAACACCATATATTTT	CAGTGFYGNTIYF
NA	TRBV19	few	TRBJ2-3	TGTGCCAGTAGGCTAAAATCTAGCACAGATACGCAGTATTTT	CASRLKSSTDTQYF
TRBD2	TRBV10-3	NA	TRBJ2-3	TGTGCCAGCCGCGGGACTAGCTCAGATACGCAGTATTTT	CASRGTSSDTQYF
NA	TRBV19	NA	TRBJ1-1	TGTGCCAGTAGTATAGATCTCGGTCAGGGGTTCAGCACTGAAGCTTTCTTT	CASSIDLGQGFSTEAFF
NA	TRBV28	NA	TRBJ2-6	TGTGCCGCCAGGGGTACTGGGGCCAACGTCCTGACTTTC	CAARGTGANVLTF
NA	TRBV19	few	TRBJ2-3	TGTGCCAGTAGTATGGGCAGTTCCCCCTACACCGGGGCAGATACGCAGTATTTT	CASSMGSSPYTGADTQYF
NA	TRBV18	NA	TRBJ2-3	TGTGCCAGCTCACTCCTGGCTTCTGATACGCAGTATTTT	CASSLLASDTQYF
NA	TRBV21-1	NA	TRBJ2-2	TGTGCCAGCACCCCTTCAACCAAAGCGGGAGGGACCGGGGAGCTGTTTTTT	CASTPSTKAGGTGELFF
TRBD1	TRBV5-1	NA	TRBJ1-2	TGCGCCAGCAGCTCATCCGATCACGAGGACAGGGGGAACTATGGCTACACCTTC	CASSSSDHEDRGNYGYTF
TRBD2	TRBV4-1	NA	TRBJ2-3	TGCGCCAGCAGCCAAGATTTGGCTAGCGGGGGAATAACAGATACGCAGTATTTT	CASSQDLASGGITDTQYF
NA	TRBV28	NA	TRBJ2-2	TGTGCCAGCAGTTCGCAAGACAGCTTCGGGGAGCTGTTTTTT	CASSSQDSFGELFF
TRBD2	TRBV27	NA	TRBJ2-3	TGTGCCAGCAGTCCGAGACTAGCGGGGGATGCAGATACGCAGTATTTT	CASSPRLAGDADTQYF
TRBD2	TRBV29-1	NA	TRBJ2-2	TGCAGCGTTGGGGGGGGACTAGCGGGGGCCGTCACCGGGGAGCTGTTTTTT	CSVGGGLAGAVTGELFF
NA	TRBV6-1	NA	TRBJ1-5	TGTGCCAGCAGTCAACTTCCCGACTCGCATCAGCCCCAGCATTTT	CASSQLPDSHQPQHF
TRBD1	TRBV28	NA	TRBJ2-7	TGTGCCAGCAGTCGGGACAGCCGCTACGAGCAGTACTTC	CASSRDSRYEQYF
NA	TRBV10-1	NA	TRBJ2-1	TGCGCCAGCAGCCACGACAAAAAAAAATACAATGAGCAGTTCTTC	CASSHDKKKYNEQFF
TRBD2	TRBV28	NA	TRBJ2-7	TGTGCCAGCAGTTCCCCCCGGGCGGGAGGGCCCCCGTACGAGCAGTACTTC	CASSSPRAGGPPYEQYF
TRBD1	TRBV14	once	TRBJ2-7	TGTGCCAGCAGCCAAGGACCCCGGGACAGCGGCTCCTACGAGCAGTACTTC	CASSQGPRDSGSYEQYF
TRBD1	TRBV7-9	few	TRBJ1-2	TGTGCCAGCAGCCCCGGGACAGGGAAAGATGGCTACACCTTC	CASSPGTGKDGYTF
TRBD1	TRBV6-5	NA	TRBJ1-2	TGTGCCAGCAGTTACACGGACAGGGCGGGTAGCTACACCTTC	CASSYTDRAGSYTF
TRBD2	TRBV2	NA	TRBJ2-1	TGTGCCAGCAGTCAGGGACTAGCGGGACTGGTTACCTCCTACAATGAGCAGTTCTTC	CASSQGLAGLVTSYNEQFF
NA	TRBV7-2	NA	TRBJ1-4	TGTGCCAGCAGCCGAGGCGGGGGCGGTGAAAAACTGTTTTTT	CASSRGGGGEKLFF
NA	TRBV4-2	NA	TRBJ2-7	TGTGCCAGCAGCCTAAACTCTGGGGGCGGGAGAAGGCCCTACGAGCAGTACTTC	CASSLNSGGGRRPYEQYF
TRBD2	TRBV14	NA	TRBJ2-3	TGTGCCAGCAGCCAACGGGGAGGGGTGAGGCAGTATTTT	CASSQRGGVRQYF
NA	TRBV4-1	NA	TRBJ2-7	TGCGCCAGCAGCCAAGCCTGGGGGGGCGGGGGTAGCGCATTCTACGAGCAGTACTTC	CASSQAWGGGGSAFYEQYF
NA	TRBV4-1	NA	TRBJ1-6	TGCGCCAGCAGCCAAGTAGCGGGGTCACCCCTCCACTTT	CASSQVAGSPLHF
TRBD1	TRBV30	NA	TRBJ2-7	TGTGCCTGGAGTGTCTCCTACAGGGGGTCCTACGAGCAGTACTTC	CAWSVSYRGSYEQYF
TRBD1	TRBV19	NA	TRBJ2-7	TGTGCCAGTAGTCCCGGGACAGGGAAGATCGTTGGCGAGCAGTACTTC	CASSPGTGKIVGEQYF
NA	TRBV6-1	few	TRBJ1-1	TGTGCCAGCAGGTGGGGGCAGAACACTGAAGCTTTCTTT	CASRWGQNTEAFF
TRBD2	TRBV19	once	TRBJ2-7	TGTGCCAGTAGTATAGTCGGGGGAGGGGTCTACGAGCAGTACTTC	CASSIVGGGVYEQYF
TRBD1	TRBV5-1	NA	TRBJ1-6	TGCGCCAGCAGCGTAACAGGGGAACTTAATTCACCCCTCCACTTT	CASSVTGELNSPLHF
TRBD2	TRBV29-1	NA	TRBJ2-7	TGCAGCGTTGACGGGACTAGCGGAAACACCTACGAGCAGTACTTC	CSVDGTSGNTYEQYF
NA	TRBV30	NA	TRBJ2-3	TGTGCCTGGAGTGGCCTGGAACTAAGCACAGATACGCAGTATTTT	CAWSGLELSTDTQYF
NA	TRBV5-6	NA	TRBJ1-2	TGTGCCAGCAGCTTGGTGCAGGGCTATGGCTACCCCTTC	CASSLVQGYGYPF
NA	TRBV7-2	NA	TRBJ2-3	TGTGCCAGCAGCGATAGCGGTTCTAGCACAGATACGCAGTATTTT	CASSDSGSSTDTQYF
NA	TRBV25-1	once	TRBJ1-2	TGTGCCAGCAGTGATAGGGAGGGTACCGACTATGGCTACACCTTC	CASSDREGTDYGYTF
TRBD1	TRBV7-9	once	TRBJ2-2	TGTGCCAGCAGCCGCTACCGACAGGGTGCCGGGGAGCTGTTTTTT	CASSRYRQGAGELFF
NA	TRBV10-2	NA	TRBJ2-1	TGCGCCAGCAGTGATTTTATCGGCAATGAGCAGTTCTTC	CASSDFIGNEQFF
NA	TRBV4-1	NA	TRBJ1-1	TGCGCCAGCAGCCAATTACAGGGTGTAAACACTGAAGCTTTCTTT	CASSQLQGVNTEAFF
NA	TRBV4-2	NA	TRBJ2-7	TGTGCCAGCAGCCAAGCACAGGGCAACGAGCAGTACTTC	CASSQAQGNEQYF
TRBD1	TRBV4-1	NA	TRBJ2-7	TGCGCCAGCAGCCACCCCGGGGGGACAGGGACCCTAGTGACGGGCGAGCAGTACTTC	CASSHPGGTGTLVTGEQYF
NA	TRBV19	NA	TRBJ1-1	TGTGCCAGCAGGCAGGGGTTGGGCACTGAAGCTTTCTTT	CASRQGLGTEAFF
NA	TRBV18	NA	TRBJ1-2	TGTGCCAGCTCACCTGAGGGGGTTGGCTATGGCTACACCTTC	CASSPEGVGYGYTF
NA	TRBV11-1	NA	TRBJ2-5	TGTGCCAGCAGCCCAGGGCTCCCACAAGAGACCCAGTACTTC	CASSPGLPQETQYF
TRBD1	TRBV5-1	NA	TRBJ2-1	TGCGCCAGCAAGGTAGGACAGGGAGTTGACAATGAGCAGTTCTTC	CASKVGQGVDNEQFF